One T cell receptor beta chain is described in this entry. Its antigen is unidentified. The time point here: week 23, last vaccination. Doses of 300 ug of mutant IDH1 20-mer peptide were given with topical imiquimod. The sample belongs to a study of a mutant IDH1 vaccine in newly diagnosed glioma. On the study more broadly: Among treated patients, roughly 60% were male and roughly 38% female, and mean age was 40.4 years.

V was pared by 0 bases and J by 0 bases, with 9 bases between. This CDR3 contains 15 residues. Germline assignment: CDR1 SGHDT and CDR2 YYEEEE. Study-level points and caveats: Immune responses induced by the vaccine were seen in roughly 93% of patients, spanning multiple MHC alleles.

Sequenced by immunoSEQ multiplex PCR; TCRdb stores in-frame clones only, minus some. The sample holds 50,000 to 60,000 clones, 75% to 85% seen once. Sequencing used PBMCs, obtained from a glioma patient whose treatment included an IDH1 peptide vaccine. This rearrangement joins TRBV5-6 to TRBJ1-1, with D unclear. This sequence originates from a man aged 35 to 55 with glioma. The CDR3 sequence: CASSLVASLNTEAFF. Written as DNA, the CDR3 is TGTGCCAGCAGCTTGGTTGCCAGCCTGAACACTGAAGCTTTCTTT.